This record looks at one T cell receptor beta chain sequence and its context. Its specificity is unknown. V lost 0 bases, J lost 3 bases, and 7 bases lay in between. Germline CDR1 and CDR2: SGHDN and FVKESK. The CDR3 runs 14 residues. Each person with ophthalmopathy scored at least 3 on the Clinical Activity Score, reached NOSPECS grade 4 or higher, and had been ill under 3 months. The source of the sample is a study of T cells in Graves' hyperthyroidism and ophthalmopathy. Findings and limits, study-wide: The model identified upcoming ophthalmopathy a median approximately seven months ahead of onset. Most clonotypes expanded in thyroid above 0.001 were likewise present in blood.

There were TCR beta CDR3 regions amplified from RNA transcripts. The TCR CDR3 first-round RT-PCR relied on the HTBI primer set. TCRdb redid the calling of the multiplex PCR reads with MiXCR, one entry per CDR3 protein. Of some 370,000 distinct CDR3 sequences listed, more than 12% are singletons. The sequence derives from a man aged 50-60 years with Graves' ophthalmopathy. The gene calls are TRBV14 and TRBJ2-3, with D unresolved. Sample: blood. This chain's CDR3 is CASSQDRTTDTQYF. The CDR3 DNA follows: TGTGCCAGCAGCCAAGATCGGACGACAGATACGCAGTATTTT.